This T cell receptor (beta chain) is drawn from a study of human T cells and chemical hapten exposure. On the study more broadly: Recorded diagnoses among the mostly female patients were alopecia areata, totalis or universalis.

From the RACE reads, TCRdb called clonotypes with MiXCR, one entry per CDR3 protein. The sample carries over 300,000 distinct CDR3 sequences, 4.5% to 6% recorded once. There are a few counts of this clonotype. Time point denoted: pre-sensitization, week 0. Treatment given: therapeutic diphenylcyclopropenone sensitization with weekly scalp DPC. In germline, CDR1 is SGDLS, CDR2 YYNGEE. V was trimmed by 2 bases and J by 0 bases, leaving 8 bases between them. The CDR3 is 15 residues long. The chain employs TRBV9 and TRBJ1-4, with a weak D call TRBD1 (5 bases). Sample: whole blood, taken in connection with sensitization to the hapten diphenylcyclopropenone (DPC). This TCR was sampled from a woman between 50 and 59 years old with alopecia areata. Some clones in this sample may be carry-over from other donors' samples. In DNA, the CDR3 is TGTGCCAGCAGCGTCACAGGCGCAACTAATGAAAAACTGTTTTTT. Translated: CASSVTGATNEKLFF.